This T cell receptor (beta chain) emerged from a study of Ad26.COV2.S vaccination and SARS-CoV-2 variants. The overall study: Of the COV1001 trial arms, the Ad26.COV2.S arm included the donor. General study points: Placebo and vaccine recipients had non-spike TCR breadth that was similar.

The repertoire was sequenced with immunoSEQ multiplex PCR; TCRdb's copy has only in-frame clones and lacks some. The sample shows 250,000 to 300,000 clones, around 87% of them seen only once. As to treatment: roughly 18 received Ad26.COV2.S at low or high dose, single or two shots; about 5 received placebo; per-sample allocation not given. Material that was analyzed had been drawn on day 63 after the first vaccine or placebo injection. Points on this clone: The antigen is unknown.

In germline, CDR1 is SGHAT, CDR2 FQNNGV. V gave up 0 bases and J gave up 2 bases, with 16 bases separating them. The CDR3 runs to 17 residues. This sequence joins TRBV11-2 and TRBJ2-5; D tentatively fits TRBD1 or TRBD2 (5 bases each). The sequence was collected from a person aged 18 to 59 who received the Ad26.COV2.S COVID-19 vaccine or a placebo. The sequences come from peripheral blood, collected in a trial of Ad26.COV2.S vaccine versus placebo. The CDR3 DNA follows: TGTGCCAGCAGCTTAGATTGGGCCCAGGGCGGGCAAGAGACCCAGTACTTC. Translating gives CASSLDWAQGGQETQYF.